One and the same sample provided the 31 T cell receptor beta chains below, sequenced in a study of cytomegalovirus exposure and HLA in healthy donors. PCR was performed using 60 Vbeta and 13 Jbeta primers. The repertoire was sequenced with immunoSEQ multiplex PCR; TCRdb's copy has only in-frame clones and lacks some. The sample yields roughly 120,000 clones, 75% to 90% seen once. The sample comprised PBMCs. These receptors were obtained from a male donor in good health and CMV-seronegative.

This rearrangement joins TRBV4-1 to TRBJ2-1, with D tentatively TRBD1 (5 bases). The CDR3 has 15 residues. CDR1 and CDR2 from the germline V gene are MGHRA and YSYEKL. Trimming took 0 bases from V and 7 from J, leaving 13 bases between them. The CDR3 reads CASSQDGAGLNEQFF. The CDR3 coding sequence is TGCGCCAGCAGCCAAGATGGTGCAGGGTTGAATGAGCAGTTCTTC.

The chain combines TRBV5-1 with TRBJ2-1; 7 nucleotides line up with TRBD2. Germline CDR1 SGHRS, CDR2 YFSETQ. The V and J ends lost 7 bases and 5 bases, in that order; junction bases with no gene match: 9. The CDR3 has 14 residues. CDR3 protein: CASGGGPIDNEQFF. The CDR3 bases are TGCGCCAGCGGCGGGGGTCCGATTGACAATGAGCAGTTCTTC.

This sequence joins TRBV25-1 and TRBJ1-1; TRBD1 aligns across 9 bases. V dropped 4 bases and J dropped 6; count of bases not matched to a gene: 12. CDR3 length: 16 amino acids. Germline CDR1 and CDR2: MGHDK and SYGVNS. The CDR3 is CASSGYRGRRIPEAFF. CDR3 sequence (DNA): TGTGCCAGCAGTGGATACAGGGGGCGCAGGATACCTGAAGCTTTCTTT.

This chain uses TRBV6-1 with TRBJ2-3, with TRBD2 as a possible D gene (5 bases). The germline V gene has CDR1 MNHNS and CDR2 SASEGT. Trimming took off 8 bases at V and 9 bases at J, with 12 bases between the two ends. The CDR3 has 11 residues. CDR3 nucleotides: TGTGCCAGCGGAGAGGGTCTCACGCAGTATTTT. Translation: CASGEGLTQYF.

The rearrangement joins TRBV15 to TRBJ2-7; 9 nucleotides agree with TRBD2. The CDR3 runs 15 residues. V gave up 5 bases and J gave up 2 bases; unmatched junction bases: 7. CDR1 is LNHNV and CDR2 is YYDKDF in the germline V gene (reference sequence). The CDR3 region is CATSLGASGTYEQYF. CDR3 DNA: TGTGCCACCAGCCTAGGGGCTAGCGGGACCTACGAGCAGTACTTC.

The CDR3 region has the DNA TGTGCCTGGAGCCACAGCTCCTACGAGCAGTACTTC. Amino acid sequence: CAWSHSSYEQYF. The rearrangement joins TRBV30 to TRBJ2-7; D remains unclear. The CDR3 consists of 12 residues. V was clipped by 3 bases and J by 0 bases, with 6 bases between them. CDR1 is GTSNPN, CDR2 SVGIG, per germline (reference sequence).

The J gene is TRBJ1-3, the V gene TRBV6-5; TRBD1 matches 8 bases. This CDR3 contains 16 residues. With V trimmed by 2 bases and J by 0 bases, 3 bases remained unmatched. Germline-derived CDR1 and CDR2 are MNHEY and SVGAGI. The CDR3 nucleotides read TGTGCCAGCAGTTACGGACAGGGCTACTCTGGAAACACCATATATTTT. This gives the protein CASSYGQGYSGNTIYF.

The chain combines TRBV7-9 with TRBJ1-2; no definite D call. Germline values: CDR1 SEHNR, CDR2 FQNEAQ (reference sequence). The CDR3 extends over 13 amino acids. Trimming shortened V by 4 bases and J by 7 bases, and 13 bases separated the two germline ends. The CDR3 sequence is CASSSGVTGGYTF. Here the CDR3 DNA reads TGTGCCAGCAGCTCGGGAGTCACCGGTGGCTACACCTTC.

The CDR3: CASSLQGKAFF. The CDR3 DNA reads TGTGCCAGCAGCTTACAGGGGAAAGCTTTCTTT. The rearrangement joins TRBV7-6 to TRBJ1-1; weak D call: TRBD1 (6 bases). In germline, CDR1 is SGHVS, CDR2 FNYEAQ. V shed 2 bases and J shed 9 bases, with 7 bases lying between them. The CDR3 consists of 11 residues.

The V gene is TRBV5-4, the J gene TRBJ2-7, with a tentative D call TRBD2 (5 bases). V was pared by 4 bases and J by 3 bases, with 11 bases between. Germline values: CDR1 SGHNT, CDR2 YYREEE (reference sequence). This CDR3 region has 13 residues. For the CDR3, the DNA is TGTGCCAGCAGCCGGACTTTGGGCTACGAGCAGTACTTC. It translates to CASSRTLGYEQYF.

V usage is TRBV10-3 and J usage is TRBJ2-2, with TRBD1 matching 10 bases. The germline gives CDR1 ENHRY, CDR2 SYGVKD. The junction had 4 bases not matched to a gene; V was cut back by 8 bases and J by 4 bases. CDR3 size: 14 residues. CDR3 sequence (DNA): TGTGCCATCCACGGGGACAGGGGCACCGGGGAGCTGTTTTTT. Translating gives CAIHGDRGTGELFF.

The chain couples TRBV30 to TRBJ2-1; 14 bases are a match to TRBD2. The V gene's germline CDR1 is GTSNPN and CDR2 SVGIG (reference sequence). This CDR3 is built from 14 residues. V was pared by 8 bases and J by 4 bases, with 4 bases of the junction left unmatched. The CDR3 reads CALGTSGRYNEQFF. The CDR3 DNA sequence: TGTGCCCTGGGGACTAGCGGGAGATACAATGAGCAGTTCTTC.

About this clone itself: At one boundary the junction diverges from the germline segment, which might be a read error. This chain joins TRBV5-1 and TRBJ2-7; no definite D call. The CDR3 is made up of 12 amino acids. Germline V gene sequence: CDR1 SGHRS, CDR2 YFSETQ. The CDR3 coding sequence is TGCGCCAGCAGATTGGCCACCTACGAGCAGTACTTC. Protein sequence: CASRLATYEQYF.

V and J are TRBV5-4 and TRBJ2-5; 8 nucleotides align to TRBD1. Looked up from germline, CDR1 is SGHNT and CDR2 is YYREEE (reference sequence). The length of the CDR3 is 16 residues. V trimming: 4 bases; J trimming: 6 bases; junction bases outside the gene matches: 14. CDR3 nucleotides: TGTGCCAGCAGCCTAACCCTTCTAGGACAGGGTCAGACCCAGTACTTC. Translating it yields CASSLTLLGQGQTQYF.

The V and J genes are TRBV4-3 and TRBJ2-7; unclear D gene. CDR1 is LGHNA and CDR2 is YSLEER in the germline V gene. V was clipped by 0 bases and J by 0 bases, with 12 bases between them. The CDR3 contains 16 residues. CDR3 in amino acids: CASSQDLSVDSYEQYF. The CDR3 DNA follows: TGCGCCAGCAGCCAAGATCTCAGTGTCGACTCCTACGAGCAGTACTTC.

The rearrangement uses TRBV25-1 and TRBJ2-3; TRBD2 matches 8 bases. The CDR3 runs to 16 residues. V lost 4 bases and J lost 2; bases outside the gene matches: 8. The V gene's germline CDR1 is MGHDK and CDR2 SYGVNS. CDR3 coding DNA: TGTGCCAGCAGTGTTTTGCGTAGCGGGGCCACAGATACGCAGTATTTT. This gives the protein CASSVLRSGATDTQYF.

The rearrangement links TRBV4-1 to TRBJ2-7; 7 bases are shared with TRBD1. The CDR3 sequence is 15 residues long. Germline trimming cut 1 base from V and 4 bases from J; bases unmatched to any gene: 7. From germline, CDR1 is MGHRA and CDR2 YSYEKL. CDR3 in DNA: TGCGCCAGCAGCCAAGTGGTGCAGGGGGTTTACGAGCAGTACTTC. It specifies CASSQVVQGVYEQYF.

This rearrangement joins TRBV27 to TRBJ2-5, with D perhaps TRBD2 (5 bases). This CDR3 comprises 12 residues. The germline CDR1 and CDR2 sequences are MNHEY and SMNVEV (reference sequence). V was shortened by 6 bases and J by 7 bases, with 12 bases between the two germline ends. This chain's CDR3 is CASSRPEGTQYF. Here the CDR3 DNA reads TGTGCCAGCAGCCGTCCCGAGGGGACCCAGTACTTC.

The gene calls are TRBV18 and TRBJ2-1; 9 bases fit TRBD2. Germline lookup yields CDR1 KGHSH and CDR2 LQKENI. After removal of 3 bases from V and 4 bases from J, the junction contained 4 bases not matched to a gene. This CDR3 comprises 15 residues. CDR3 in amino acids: CASSPGLATYNEQFF. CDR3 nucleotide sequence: TGTGCCAGCTCACCGGGACTAGCAACTTACAATGAGCAGTTCTTC.

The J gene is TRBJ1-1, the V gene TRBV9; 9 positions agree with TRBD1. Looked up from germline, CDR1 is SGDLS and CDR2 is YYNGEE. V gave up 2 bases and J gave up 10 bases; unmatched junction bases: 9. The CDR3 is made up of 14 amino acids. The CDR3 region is CASSVSGQGSVAFF. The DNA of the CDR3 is TGTGCCAGCAGCGTCTCGGGACAGGGTTCAGTAGCTTTCTTT.

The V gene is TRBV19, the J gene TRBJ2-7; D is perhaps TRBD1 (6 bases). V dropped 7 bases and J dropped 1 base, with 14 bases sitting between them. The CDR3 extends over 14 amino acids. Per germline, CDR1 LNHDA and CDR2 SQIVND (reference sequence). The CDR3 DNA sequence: TGTGCCAGTACCCCTACAGGGAATTCCTACGAGCAGTACTTC. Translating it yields CASTPTGNSYEQYF.

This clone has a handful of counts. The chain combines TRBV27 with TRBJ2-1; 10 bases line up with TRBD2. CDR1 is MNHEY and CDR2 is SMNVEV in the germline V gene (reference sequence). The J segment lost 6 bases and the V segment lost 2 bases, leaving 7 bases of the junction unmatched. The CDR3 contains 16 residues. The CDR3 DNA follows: TGTGCCAGCAGTTTAGTGAGCGGGAGGGCCTTCAATGAGCAGTTCTTC. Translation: CASSLVSGRAFNEQFF.

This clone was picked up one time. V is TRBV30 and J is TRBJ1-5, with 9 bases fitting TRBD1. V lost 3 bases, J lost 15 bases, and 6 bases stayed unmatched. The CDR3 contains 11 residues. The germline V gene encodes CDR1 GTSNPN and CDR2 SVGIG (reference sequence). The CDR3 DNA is TGTGCCTGGAGGGCGGACAGGGGTTGGCATTTT. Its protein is CAWRADRGWHF.

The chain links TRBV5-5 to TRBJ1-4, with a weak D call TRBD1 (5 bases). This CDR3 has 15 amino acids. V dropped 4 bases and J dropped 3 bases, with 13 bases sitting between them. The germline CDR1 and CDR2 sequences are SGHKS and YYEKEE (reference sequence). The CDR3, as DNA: TGTGCCAGCAGCCCCCGACAGACCTCTAATGAAAAACTGTTTTTT. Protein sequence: CASSPRQTSNEKLFF.

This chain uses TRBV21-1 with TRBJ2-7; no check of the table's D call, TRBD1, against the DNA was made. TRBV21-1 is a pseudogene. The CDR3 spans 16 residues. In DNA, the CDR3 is TGTGCCAGCAGCATTCACAGGGGGCGCATAGAAAACGAGCAGTACTTC. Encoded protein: CASSIHRGRIENEQYF.

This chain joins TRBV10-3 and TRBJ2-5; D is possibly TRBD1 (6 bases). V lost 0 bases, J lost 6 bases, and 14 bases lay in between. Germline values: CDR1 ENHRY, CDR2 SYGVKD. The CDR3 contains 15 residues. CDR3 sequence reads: CAISESTGSIQTQYF. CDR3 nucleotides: TGTGCCATCAGTGAGTCTACAGGGTCCATACAGACCCAGTACTTC.

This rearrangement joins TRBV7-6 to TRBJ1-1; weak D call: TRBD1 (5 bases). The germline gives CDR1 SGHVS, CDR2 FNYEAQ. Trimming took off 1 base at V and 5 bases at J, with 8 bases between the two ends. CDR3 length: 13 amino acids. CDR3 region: CASSLGQRTEAFF. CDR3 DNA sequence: TGTGCCAGCAGCTTAGGACAGAGGACTGAAGCTTTCTTT.

The CDR3: CASSPPGLRETQYF. CDR3 nucleotide sequence: TGTGCCAGCTCACCACCGGGTTTGAGGGAGACCCAGTACTTC. The chain recombines TRBV18 with TRBJ2-5; D remains ambiguous. The germline V gene encodes CDR1 KGHSH and CDR2 LQKENI. This CDR3 is built from 14 residues. Trimming left V 0 bases short and J 5 bases short, with 10 bases between.

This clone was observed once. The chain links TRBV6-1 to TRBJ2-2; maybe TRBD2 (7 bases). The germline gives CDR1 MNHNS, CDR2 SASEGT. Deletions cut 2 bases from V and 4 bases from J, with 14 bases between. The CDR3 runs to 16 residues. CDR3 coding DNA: TGTGCCAGCAGTGAATTAAAGGGGGGGTTCACCGGGGAGCTGTTTTTT. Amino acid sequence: CASSELKGGFTGELFF.

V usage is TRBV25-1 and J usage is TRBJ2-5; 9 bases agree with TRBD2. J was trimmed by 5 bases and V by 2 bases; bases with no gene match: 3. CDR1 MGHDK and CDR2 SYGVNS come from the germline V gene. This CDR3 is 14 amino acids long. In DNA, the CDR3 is TGTGCCAGCAGTGAAGCGGGAGGGGGGGAGACCCAGTACTTC. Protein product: CASSEAGGGETQYF.

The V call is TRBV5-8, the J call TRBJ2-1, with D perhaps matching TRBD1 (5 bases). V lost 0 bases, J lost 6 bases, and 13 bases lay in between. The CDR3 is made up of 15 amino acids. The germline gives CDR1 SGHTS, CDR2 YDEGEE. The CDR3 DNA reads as TGTGCCAGCAGCTTGGCCGGTTTCCAGGGCAATGAGCAGTTCTTC. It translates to CASSLAGFQGNEQFF.